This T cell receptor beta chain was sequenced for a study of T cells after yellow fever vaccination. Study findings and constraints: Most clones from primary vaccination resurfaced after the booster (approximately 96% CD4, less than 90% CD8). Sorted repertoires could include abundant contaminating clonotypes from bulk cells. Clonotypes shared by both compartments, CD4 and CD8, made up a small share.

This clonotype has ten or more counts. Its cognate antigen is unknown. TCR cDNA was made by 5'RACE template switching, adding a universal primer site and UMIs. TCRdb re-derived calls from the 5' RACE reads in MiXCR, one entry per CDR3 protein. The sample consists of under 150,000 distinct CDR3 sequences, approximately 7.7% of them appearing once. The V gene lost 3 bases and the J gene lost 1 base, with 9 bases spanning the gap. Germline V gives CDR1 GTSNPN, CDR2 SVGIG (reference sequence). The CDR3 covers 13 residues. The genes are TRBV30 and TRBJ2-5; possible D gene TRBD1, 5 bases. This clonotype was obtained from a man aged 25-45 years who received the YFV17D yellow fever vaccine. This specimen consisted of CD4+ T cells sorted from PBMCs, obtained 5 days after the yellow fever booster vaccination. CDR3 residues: CAWSRTTQETQYF. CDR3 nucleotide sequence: TGTGCCTGGAGCCGGACAACCCAAGAGACCCAGTACTTC.